What follows describes a single T cell receptor (beta chain). One entry per CDR3 protein, called by TCRdb with MiXCR from the 5' RACE reads. The sample lists 42,000 or so distinct CDR3 sequences, roughly 6.2% seen once, with more than 7% in the top ten. The sample belongs to a study of early T cells in non-severe SARS-CoV-2 infection. Study-wide background: Whole-blood bulk RNA, unsorted, was sequenced, and chains were unpaired.

The trim removed 7 bases at V and 1 base at J, leaving 4 bases unmatched. CDR3 size: 14 residues. Germline loops: CDR1 MNHEY, CDR2 SVGEGT. The chain has TRBV6-2 or TRBV6-3 and TRBJ2-1; TRBD2 aligns across 7 bases. The starting material was whole blood, obtained at baseline. This receptor was obtained from an adult who was a healthcare worker with PCR-confirmed SARS-CoV-2 infection or an uninfected control (not recorded which). The CDR3 bases are TGTGCCAGCATCGACGGGGGGTCCTACAATGAGCAGTTCTTC. This codes for CASIDGGSYNEQFF.